This TCR beta chain originates from a study of T cell responses to AZD1222 COVID-19 vaccine. General observations from the study: Repertoire sampling occurred only after the peak T cell response. The donor cohort was predominantly white British with a female majority, and clonal diversity may have been underestimated.

Sequencing used immunoSEQ multiplex PCR; TCRdb keeps in-frame clones, though not all of them. The table has 86,000 or so clones, roughly nine tenths seen once. V lost 4 bases and J lost 7, with 10 bases in between. Germline CDR1 reads SEHNR; CDR2 reads FQNEAQ (reference sequence). The CDR3 length is 12 residues. Note on this clone: Its antigen is currently unknown.

The specimen was peripheral blood, collected on day 0 of AZD1222 vaccination. This receptor was obtained from an adult in good health. The V call is TRBV7-9, the J call TRBJ1-2; no reliable D call. DNA for the CDR3: TGTGCCAGCAGCTCTTGGATATCTGGCTACACCTTC. Its translation: CASSSWISGYTF.